This T cell receptor beta chain was observed in a study of cytotoxic CD8 clonotypes in ibrutinib-treated CLL. As to this clone: The antigen remains undetermined.

Study-level points and caveats: Clonality increased at ibrutinib response, then returned toward baseline at progression.

J was trimmed by 3 bases and V by 1 base; bases with no gene match: 6. CDR3 size: 15 residues. Germline CDR1 is SEHNR and CDR2 is FQNEAQ (reference sequence). Some clones are missing from TCRdb's copy, which holds only in-frame ones; the method was immunoSEQ multiplex PCR. The repertoire holds about 310,000 clones, 70% to 80% seen once, with more than 6% in the top ten. The TCR originated in a human donor with chronic lymphocytic leukemia. This chain uses TRBV7-9 with TRBJ2-7, with 7 bases that match TRBD1. Sequenced material: PBMCs, taken before ibrutinib treatment. CDR3 DNA: TGTGCCAGCAGCTTAGAGGCAGGGGGTTACTACGAGCAGTACTTC. Its protein is CASSLEAGGYYEQYF.